The sequence of this T cell receptor (beta chain) was determined in a study of T cells in Graves' hyperthyroidism and ophthalmopathy. On the study more broadly: The initial diagnosis was the point when peripheral blood was collected, ahead of any treatment. Study-level results: Median prediction lead before ophthalmopathy onset was around 7 months with the model.

In its sample, this clonotype was seen many times. Its antigen is still unknown. CDR3 length equals 13 residues. V lost 5 bases to trimming and J lost 8 bases, with 14 bases between them. CDR1 SEHNR and CDR2 FQNEAQ come from the germline V gene (reference sequence). TCR beta CDR3 regions were amplified from RNA transcripts. RT-PCR in the first round (using the HTBI primer set) targeted the TCR CDR3. TCRdb re-analysed the multiplex PCR reads in MiXCR, keeping a single row per CDR3 protein. The sample contains 730,000 or so distinct CDR3 sequences, approximately 19% of which appear only once. The rearrangement links TRBV7-9 to TRBJ2-3, with D possibly being TRBD1 (6 bases). Sequencing was carried out using blood. This TCR came from a woman in her 50s with Graves' hyperthyroidism that later progressed to Graves' ophthalmopathy. DNA of the CDR3: TGTGCCAGCAGCCCCCGGGACAAGGGTACGCAGTATTTT. Amino acid sequence: CASSPRDKGTQYF.